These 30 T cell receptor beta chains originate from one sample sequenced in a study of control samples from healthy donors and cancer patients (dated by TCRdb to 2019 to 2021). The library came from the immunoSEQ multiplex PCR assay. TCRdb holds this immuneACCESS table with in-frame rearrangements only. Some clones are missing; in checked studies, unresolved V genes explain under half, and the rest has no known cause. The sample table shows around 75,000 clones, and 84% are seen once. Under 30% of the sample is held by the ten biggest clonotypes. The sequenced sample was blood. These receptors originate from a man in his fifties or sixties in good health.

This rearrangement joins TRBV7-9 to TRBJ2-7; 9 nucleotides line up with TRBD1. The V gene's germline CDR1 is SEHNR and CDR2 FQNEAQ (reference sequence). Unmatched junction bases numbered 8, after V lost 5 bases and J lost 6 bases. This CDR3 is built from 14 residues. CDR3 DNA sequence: TGTGCCAGCAGCAGTACAGGGGGCGGAAGCGAGCAGTACTTC. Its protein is CASSSTGGGSEQYF. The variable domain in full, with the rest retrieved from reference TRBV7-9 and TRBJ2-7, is DTGVSQNPRHKITKRGQNVTFRCDPISEHNRLYWYRQTLGQGPEFLTYFQNEAQLEKSRLLSDRFSAERPKGSFSTLEIQRTEQGDSAMYLCASSSTGGGSEQYFGPGTRLTVT.

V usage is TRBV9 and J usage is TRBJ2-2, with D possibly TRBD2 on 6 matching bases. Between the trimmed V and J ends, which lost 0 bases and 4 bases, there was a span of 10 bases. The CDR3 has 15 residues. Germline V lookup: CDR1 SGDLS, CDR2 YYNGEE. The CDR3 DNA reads TGTGCCAGCAGCGTAGGGCAGGGAGGCACCGGGGAGCTGTTTTTT. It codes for CASSVGQGGTGELFF.

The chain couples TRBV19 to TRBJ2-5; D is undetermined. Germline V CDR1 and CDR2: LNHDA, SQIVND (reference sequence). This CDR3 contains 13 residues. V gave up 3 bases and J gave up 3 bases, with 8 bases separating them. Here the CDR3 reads CASSMGRKETQYF. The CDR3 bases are TGTGCCAGTAGTATGGGCAGGAAAGAGACCCAGTACTTC.

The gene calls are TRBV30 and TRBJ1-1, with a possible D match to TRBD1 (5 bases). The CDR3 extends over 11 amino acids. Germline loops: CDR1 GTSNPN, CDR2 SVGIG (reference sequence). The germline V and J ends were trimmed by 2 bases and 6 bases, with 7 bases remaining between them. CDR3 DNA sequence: TGTGCCTGGAGTAGGGGATCTGAAGCTTTCTTT. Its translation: CAWSRGSEAFF.

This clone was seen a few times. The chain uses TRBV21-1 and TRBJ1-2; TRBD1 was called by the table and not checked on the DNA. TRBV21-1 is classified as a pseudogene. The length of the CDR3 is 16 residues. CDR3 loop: CASKLHRDRDDYGYTF. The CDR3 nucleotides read TGTGCCAGCAAGCTCCACCGGGACAGGGACGACTATGGCTACACCTTC.

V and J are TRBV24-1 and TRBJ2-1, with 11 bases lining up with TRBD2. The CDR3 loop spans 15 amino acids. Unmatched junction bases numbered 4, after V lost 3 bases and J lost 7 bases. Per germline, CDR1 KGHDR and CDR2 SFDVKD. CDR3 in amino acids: CATSDVAGGQNEQFF. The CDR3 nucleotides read TGTGCCACCAGTGATGTAGCGGGAGGGCAAAATGAGCAGTTCTTC.

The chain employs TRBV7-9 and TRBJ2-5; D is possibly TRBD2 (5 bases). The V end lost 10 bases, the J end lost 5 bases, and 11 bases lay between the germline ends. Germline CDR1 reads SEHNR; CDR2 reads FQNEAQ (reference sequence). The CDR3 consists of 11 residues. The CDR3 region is CATPRGETQYF. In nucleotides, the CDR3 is TGTGCCACCCCCCGCGGGGAGACCCAGTACTTC.

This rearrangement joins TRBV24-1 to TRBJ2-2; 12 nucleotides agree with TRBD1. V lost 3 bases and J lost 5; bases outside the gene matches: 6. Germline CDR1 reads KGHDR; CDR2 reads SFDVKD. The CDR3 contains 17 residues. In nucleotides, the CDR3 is TGTGCCACCAGTGATGTCGGGGACAGGGGGCGAACCGGGGAGCTGTTTTTT. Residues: CATSDVGDRGRTGELFF.

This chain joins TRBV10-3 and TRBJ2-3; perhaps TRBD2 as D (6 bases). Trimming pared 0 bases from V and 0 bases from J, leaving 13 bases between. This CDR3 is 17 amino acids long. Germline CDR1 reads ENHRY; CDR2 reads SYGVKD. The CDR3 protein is CAISESTGVPSTDTQYF. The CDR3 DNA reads TGTGCCATCAGTGAGTCGACGGGGGTTCCGAGCACAGATACGCAGTATTTT.

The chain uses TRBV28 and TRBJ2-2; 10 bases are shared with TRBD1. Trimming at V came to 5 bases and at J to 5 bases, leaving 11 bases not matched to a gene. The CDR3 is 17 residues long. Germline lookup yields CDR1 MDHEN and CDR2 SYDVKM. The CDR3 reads CASSRPGQGRKTGELFF. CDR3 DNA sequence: TGTGCCAGCAGTCGACCGGGACAGGGGAGAAAGACCGGGGAGCTGTTTTTT.

CDR3 amino acids: CASSLGRGFDEKLFF. DNA of the CDR3: TGTGCCAGCAGCTTAGGGAGGGGGTTTGATGAAAAACTGTTTTTT. V is TRBV7-2 and J is TRBJ1-4; perhaps TRBD1 as D (6 bases). The CDR3 extends over 15 amino acids. V was trimmed by 1 base and J by 6 bases, leaving 12 bases between them. Germline CDR1 and CDR2: SGHTA and FQGNSA. Complete variable domain (other parts from reference TRBV7-2 and TRBJ1-4): GAGVSQSPSNKVTEKGKDVELRCDPISGHTALYWYRQSLGQGLEFLIYFQGNSAPDKSGLPSDRFSAERTGGSVSTLTIQRTQQEDSAVYLCASSLGRGFDEKLFFGSGTQLSVL.

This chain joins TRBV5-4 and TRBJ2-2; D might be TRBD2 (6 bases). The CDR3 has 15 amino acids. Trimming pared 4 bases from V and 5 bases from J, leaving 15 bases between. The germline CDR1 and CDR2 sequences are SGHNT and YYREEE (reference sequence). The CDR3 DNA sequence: TGTGCCAGCAGCAAGGCGGGGCGGGAAACCGGGGAGCTGTTTTTT. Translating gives CASSKAGRETGELFF.

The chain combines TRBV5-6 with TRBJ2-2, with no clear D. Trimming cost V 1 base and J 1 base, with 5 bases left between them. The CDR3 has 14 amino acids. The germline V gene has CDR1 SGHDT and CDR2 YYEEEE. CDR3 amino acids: CASSLSLNTGELFF. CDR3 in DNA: TGTGCCAGCAGCTTGAGTTTGAACACCGGGGAGCTGTTTTTT.

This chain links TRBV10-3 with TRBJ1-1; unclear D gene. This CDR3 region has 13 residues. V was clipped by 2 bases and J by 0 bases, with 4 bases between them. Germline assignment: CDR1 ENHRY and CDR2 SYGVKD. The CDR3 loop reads CAISEKLNTEAFF. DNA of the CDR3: TGTGCCATCAGTGAGAAATTGAACACTGAAGCTTTCTTT.

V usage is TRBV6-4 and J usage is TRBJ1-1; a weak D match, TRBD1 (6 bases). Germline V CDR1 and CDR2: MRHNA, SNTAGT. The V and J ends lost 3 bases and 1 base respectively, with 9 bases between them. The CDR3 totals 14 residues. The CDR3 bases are TGTGCCAGCAGTGAACAGGGAAAGAACACTGAAGCTTTCTTT. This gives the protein CASSEQGKNTEAFF.

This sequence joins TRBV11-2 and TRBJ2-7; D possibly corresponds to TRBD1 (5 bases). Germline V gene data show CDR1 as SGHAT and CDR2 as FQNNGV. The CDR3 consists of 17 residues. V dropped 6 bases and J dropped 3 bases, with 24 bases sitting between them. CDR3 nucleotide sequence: TGTGCCAGCAGGTTAAGGGGCGGCAGGGAATCGAGCTACGAGCAGTACTTC. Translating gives CASRLRGGRESSYEQYF.

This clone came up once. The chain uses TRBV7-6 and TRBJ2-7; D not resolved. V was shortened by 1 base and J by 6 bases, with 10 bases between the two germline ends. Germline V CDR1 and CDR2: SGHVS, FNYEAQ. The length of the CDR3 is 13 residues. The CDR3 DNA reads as TGTGCCAGCAGCTTAGAGACCGATACCGAGCAGTACTTC. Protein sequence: CASSLETDTEQYF.

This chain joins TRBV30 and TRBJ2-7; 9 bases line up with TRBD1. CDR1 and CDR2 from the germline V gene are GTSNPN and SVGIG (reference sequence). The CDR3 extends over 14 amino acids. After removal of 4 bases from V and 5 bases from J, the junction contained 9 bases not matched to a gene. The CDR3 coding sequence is TGTGCCTGGACCGGGACAGGGTTTTACCACGAGCAGTACTTC. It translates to CAWTGTGFYHEQYF.

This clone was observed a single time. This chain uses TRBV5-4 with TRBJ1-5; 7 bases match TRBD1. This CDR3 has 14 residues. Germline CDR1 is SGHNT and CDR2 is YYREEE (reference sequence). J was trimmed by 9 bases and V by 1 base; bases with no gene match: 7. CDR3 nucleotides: TGTGCCAGCAGCTTGAAGGGGGCGCGTATGCCCCAGCATTTT. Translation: CASSLKGARMPQHF.

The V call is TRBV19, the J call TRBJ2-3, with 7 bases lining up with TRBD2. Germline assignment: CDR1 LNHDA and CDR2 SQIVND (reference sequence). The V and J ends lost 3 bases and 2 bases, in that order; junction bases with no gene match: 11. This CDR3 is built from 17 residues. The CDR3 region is CASSITRLRGITDTQYF. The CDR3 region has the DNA TGTGCCAGTAGTATCACCCGACTGCGGGGGATCACAGATACGCAGTATTTT. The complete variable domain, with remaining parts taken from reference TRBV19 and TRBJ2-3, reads DGGITQSPKYLFRKEGQNVTLSCEQNLNHDAMYWYRQDPGQGLRLIYYSQIVNDFQKGDIAEGYSVSREKKESFPLTVTSAQKNPTAFYLCASSITRLRGITDTQYFGPGTRLTVL.

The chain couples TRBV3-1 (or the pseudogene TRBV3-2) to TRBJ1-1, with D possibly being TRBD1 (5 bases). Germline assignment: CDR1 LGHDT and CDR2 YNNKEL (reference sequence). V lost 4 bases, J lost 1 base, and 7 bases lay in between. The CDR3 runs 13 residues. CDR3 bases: TGTGCCAGCAGCCCCGGGGCGAACACTGAAGCTTTCTTT. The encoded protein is CASSPGANTEAFF.

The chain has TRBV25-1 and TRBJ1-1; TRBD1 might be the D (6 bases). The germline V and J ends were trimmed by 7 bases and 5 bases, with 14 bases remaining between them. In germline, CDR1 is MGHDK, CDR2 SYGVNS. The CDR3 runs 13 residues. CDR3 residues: CASKQTGKTEAFF. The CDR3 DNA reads TGTGCCAGCAAACAAACAGGGAAGACTGAAGCTTTCTTT.

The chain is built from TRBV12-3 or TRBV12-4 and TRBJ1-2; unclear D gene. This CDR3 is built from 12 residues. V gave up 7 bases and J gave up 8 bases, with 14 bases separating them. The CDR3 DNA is TGTGCCAGCACTAGACCTGGTCGAGGCTACACCTTC. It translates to CASTRPGRGYTF.

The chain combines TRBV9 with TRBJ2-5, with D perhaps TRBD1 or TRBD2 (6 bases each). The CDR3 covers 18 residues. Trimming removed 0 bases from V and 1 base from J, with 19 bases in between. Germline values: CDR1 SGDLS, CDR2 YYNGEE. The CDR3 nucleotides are TGTGCCAGCAGCGTAGTCCCGGGTGGGGGCGGGACCCAAGAGACCCAGTACTTC. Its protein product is CASSVVPGGGGTQETQYF.

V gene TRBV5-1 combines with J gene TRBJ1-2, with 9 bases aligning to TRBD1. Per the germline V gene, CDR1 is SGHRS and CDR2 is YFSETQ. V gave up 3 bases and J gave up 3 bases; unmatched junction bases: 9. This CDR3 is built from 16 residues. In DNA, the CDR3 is TGCGCCAGCAGCTCCGGACAGGGGATACGTGACTATGGCTACACCTTC. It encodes CASSSGQGIRDYGYTF.

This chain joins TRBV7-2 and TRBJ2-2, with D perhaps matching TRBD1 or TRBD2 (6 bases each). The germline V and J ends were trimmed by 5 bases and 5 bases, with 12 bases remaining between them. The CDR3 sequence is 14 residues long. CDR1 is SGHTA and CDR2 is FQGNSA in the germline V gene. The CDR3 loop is CASSTRGRTGELFF. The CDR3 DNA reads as TGTGCCAGCAGCACTCGGGGGCGGACCGGGGAGCTGTTTTTT.

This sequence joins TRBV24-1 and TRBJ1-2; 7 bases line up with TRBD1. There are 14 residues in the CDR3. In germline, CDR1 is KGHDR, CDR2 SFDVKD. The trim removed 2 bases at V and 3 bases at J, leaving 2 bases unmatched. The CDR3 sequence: CATSDYGTDYGYTF. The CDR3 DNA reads TGTGCCACCAGTGATTATGGGACAGACTATGGCTACACCTTC.

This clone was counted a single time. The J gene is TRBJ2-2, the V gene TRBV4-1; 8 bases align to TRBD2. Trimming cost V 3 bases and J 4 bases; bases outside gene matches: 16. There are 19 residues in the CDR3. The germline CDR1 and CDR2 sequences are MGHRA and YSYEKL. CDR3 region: CASSHDGETSARGTGELFF. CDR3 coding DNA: TGCGCCAGCAGCCACGACGGTGAGACTAGCGCCCGAGGCACCGGGGAGCTGTTTTTT.

This chain's CDR3 is CASSPPRTGPSGPAIQYF. CDR3 sequence (DNA): TGTGCCAGCAGCCCCCCCCGGACAGGGCCGTCCGGCCCGGCCATTCAGTACTTC. The chain combines TRBV14 with TRBJ2-4; 8 nucleotides agree with TRBD1. Germline CDR1 and CDR2: SGHDN and FVKESK. The V gene end was trimmed by 4 bases and the J gene end by 9 bases; junction bases not matched to a gene: 20. This CDR3 has 18 residues.

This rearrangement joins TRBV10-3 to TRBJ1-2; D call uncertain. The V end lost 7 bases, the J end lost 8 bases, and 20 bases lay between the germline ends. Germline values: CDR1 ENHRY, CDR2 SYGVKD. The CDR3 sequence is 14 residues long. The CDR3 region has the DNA TGTGCCATCACCGAAGGACTCGAGTTAGGGGGCTACACCTTC. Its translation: CAITEGLELGGYTF.